The 28 T cell receptor beta chains below come from one sample, sequenced in a study of T-cell memory formation after mild COVID-19 listed by TCRdb under 2021. Receptor amplification or capture employed 5' RACE. The listed sequencing device is Illumina NovaSeq 6000. Starting from the raw public reads, TCRdb applied fastp trimming at Q25, assembled clones with MiXCR and retained in-frame beta chains. Every entry covers one CDR3 protein and lists the most common genes and DNA from its rows. Present in this sample are roughly 610,000 distinct CDR3 sequences, roughly 17% of which were seen just once. The ten biggest clones cover about 7.5% of the sample. The sequenced sample was PBMCs or a T cell subset sorted from them (not recorded which). The receptor set was obtained from an adult woman who had mild COVID-19 (a few samples of this study predate the infection). The sample titles of this study are shuffled in the database, so cell type and time point are left out; the donor was told from shared clones.

This clonotype was counted a few times. The V gene is TRBV5-4, the J gene TRBJ2-1, with TRBD2 matching 14 bases. Germline values: CDR1 SGHNT, CDR2 YYREEE (reference sequence). With V trimmed by 0 bases and J by 0 bases, 11 bases remained unmatched. The CDR3 totals 21 residues. CDR3 amino acids: CASSLGGPTSGRASSYNEQFF. The CDR3 DNA follows: TGTGCCAGCAGCTTGGGGGGGCCGACTAGCGGGAGGGCTAGCTCCTACAATGAGCAGTTCTTC.

This clonotype was detected a few times. The chain couples TRBV5-1 to TRBJ1-2; D might be TRBD1 (5 bases). The CDR3 runs to 15 residues. Germline V gene data show CDR1 as SGHRS and CDR2 as YFSETQ. V lost 2 bases, J lost 4 bases, and 15 bases lay in between. The DNA of the CDR3 is TGCGCCAGCAGCTTAACAGGCCTTGAACTCTATGGCTACACCTTC. Translation: CASSLTGLELYGYTF. Looking up the rest from reference TRBV5-1 and TRBJ1-2 gives the full variable domain: KAGVTQTPRYLIKTRGQQVTLSCSPISGHRSVSWYQQTPGQGLQFLFEYFSETQRNKGNFPGRFSGRQFSNSRSEMNVSTLELGDSALYLCASSLTGLELYGYTFGSGTRLTVV.

This clonotype showed up many times. The rearrangement links TRBV4-2 to TRBJ2-7, with a possible D match to TRBD2 (5 bases). The CDR3 totals 15 residues. CDR1 LGHNA and CDR2 YNFKEQ come from the germline V gene. Trimming removed 0 bases at V and 0 bases at J, with 9 bases between. The CDR3 nucleotides are TGTGCCAGCAGCCAAGAAGGTGGGAGCTCCTACGAGCAGTACTTC. It yields the protein CASSQEGGSSYEQYF.

This clonotype was detected ten times or more. The rearrangement links TRBV7-8 to TRBJ1-4, with D possibly TRBD1 on 6 matching bases. Germline CDR1 is SGHVS and CDR2 is FQNEAQ. The CDR3 is made up of 14 amino acids. The V end lost 4 bases, the J end lost 7 bases, and 13 bases lay between the germline ends. The CDR3 sequence: CASSSGLRGEKLFF. The CDR3, as DNA: TGTGCCAGCAGCTCGGGCCTCAGGGGTGAAAAACTGTTTTTT.

This clonotype has a handful of counts. The chain employs TRBV7-8 and TRBJ2-1; no firm D call. Germline V lookup: CDR1 SGHVS, CDR2 FQNEAQ. V lost 3 bases and J lost 0, with 9 bases in between. This CDR3 has 15 residues. The CDR3 region is CASSFLSSSYNEQFF. The CDR3 DNA reads TGTGCCAGCAGCTTCTTGTCTAGCTCCTACAATGAGCAGTTCTTC.

This clonotype was counted a few times. V and J are TRBV27 and TRBJ2-7, with D possibly matching TRBD1 (6 bases). Germline V gene sequence: CDR1 MNHEY, CDR2 SMNVEV (reference sequence). Trimming stripped 3 bases from V and 2 bases from J, with 14 bases between. There are 15 residues in the CDR3. As DNA, the CDR3 is TGTGCCAGCAGTTTGTTTACGACAGGTCCCTACGAGCAGTACTTC. Amino acids: CASSLFTTGPYEQYF.

There are many counts of this clonotype. The chain uses TRBV5-1 and TRBJ2-5; 7 nucleotides agree with TRBD1. CDR3 length: 15 residues. Unmatched junction bases numbered 10, after V lost 4 bases and J lost 4 bases. Germline CDR1 is SGHRS and CDR2 is YFSETQ. The CDR3 DNA follows: TGCGCCAGCAGCGTGAAAAGACAGGGACGAGAGACCCAGTACTTC. This encodes CASSVKRQGRETQYF.

The J gene is TRBJ2-5, the V gene TRBV18; TRBD1 matches 9 bases. Losses at the gene ends were 0 bases for V and 8 bases for J; bases not matched to a gene: 1. This CDR3 region has 13 residues. Germline V gene data show CDR1 as KGHSH and CDR2 as LQKENI. CDR3 loop: CASSPPTGGTQYF. In DNA form, the CDR3 reads TGTGCCAGCTCACCACCTACAGGGGGCACCCAGTACTTC. The full variable domain, with the rest looked up from reference TRBV18 and TRBJ2-5, is NAGVMQNPRHLVRRRGQEARLRCSPMKGHSHVYWYRQLPEEGLKFMVYLQKENIIDESGMPKERFSAEFPKEGPSILRIQQVVRGDSAAYFCASSPPTGGTQYFGPGTRLLVL.

V and J are TRBV9 and TRBJ2-7; no clear D gene. V was trimmed by 0 bases and J by 2 bases, leaving 9 bases between them. Germline CDR1 SGDLS, CDR2 YYNGEE. This CDR3 spans 14 amino acids. CDR3 nucleotides: TGTGCCAGCAGCGTAGATACAACCCCCTACGAGCAGTACTTC. The encoded protein is CASSVDTTPYEQYF.

This chain joins TRBV5-1 and TRBJ2-3; D uncertain. Trimming pared 2 bases from V and 2 bases from J, leaving 9 bases between. The germline CDR1 and CDR2 sequences are SGHRS and YFSETQ. The CDR3 loop spans 14 amino acids. CDR3 protein: CASSFTPTTDTQYF. The CDR3 DNA sequence: TGCGCCAGCAGCTTTACACCGACCACAGATACGCAGTATTTT.

Written as DNA, the CDR3 is TGTGCCAGCAGTGAAGATCTAGCCAAAAACATTCAGTACTTC. Amino acid sequence: CASSEDLAKNIQYF. The chain employs TRBV2 and TRBJ2-4; no clear D. The CDR3 is 14 residues long. Germline CDR1 is SNHLY and CDR2 is FYNNEI. Trimming took 1 base from V and 0 from J, leaving 4 bases between them. Full variable domain (rest looked up from reference TRBV2 and TRBJ2-4): EPEVTQTPSHQVTQMGQEVILRCVPISNHLYFYWYRQILGQKVEFLVSFYNNEISEKSEIFDDQFSVERPDGSNFTLKIRSTKLEDSAMYFCASSEDLAKNIQYFGAGTRLSVL.

This clonotype was observed a handful of times. This chain uses TRBV6-1 with TRBJ1-2, with no clear D. Trimming shortened V by 0 bases and J by 8 bases, and 10 bases separated the two germline ends. The germline CDR1 and CDR2 sequences are MNHNS and SASEGT. The CDR3 spans 13 residues. CDR3 loop: CASSEASGLGYTF. The DNA of the CDR3 is TGTGCCAGCAGTGAAGCTTCGGGGTTGGGCTACACCTTC.

This clonotype was seen repeatedly, ten times or more. The genes are TRBV20-1 and TRBJ1-1; D perhaps matches TRBD1 (5 bases). This CDR3 spans 13 amino acids. Trimming cost V 1 base and J 3 bases, with 9 bases left between them. Germline V gives CDR1 DFQATT, CDR2 SNEGSKA (reference sequence). The CDR3 protein is CSARGGGDTEAFF. CDR3 DNA: TGCAGTGCTAGAGGAGGAGGGGACACTGAAGCTTTCTTT.

This clonotype was found a few times. The chain has TRBV6-1 and TRBJ2-5; D ambiguous. Germline V lookup: CDR1 MNHNS, CDR2 SASEGT. Trimming cost V 4 bases and J 5 bases, with 5 bases left between them. This CDR3 contains 11 residues. The CDR3 nucleotides are TGTGCCAGCAGTGGGTGGGAGACCCAGTACTTC. This encodes CASSGWETQYF.

This clonotype has only a few counts. The chain is built from TRBV7-3 and TRBJ1-1, with 11 bases fitting TRBD1. After removal of 5 bases from V and 5 bases from J, the junction contained 13 bases not matched to a gene. This CDR3 has 17 residues. Germline V gene lookup returns CDR1 SGHTA and CDR2 FQGTGA. CDR3 sequence (DNA): TGTGCCAGCAGCCTCCTAGGGGCCGGGACAGGGGGGACTGAAGCTTTCTTT. Its translation is CASSLLGAGTGGTEAFF.

The V gene is TRBV3-1, the J gene TRBJ1-2; possibly TRBD1 for D (5 bases). This CDR3 spans 13 amino acids. V was cut by 4 bases and J by 4 bases, with 10 bases left in between. Per germline, CDR1 LGHDT and CDR2 YNNKEL (reference sequence). In DNA, the CDR3 is TGTGCCAGCAGCCCCCCGGGACTCTATGGCTACACCTTC. It encodes CASSPPGLYGYTF. Full variable domain (outside the CDR3, taken from reference TRBV3-1 and TRBJ1-2): DTAVSQTPKYLVTQMGNDKSIKCEQNLGHDTMYWYKQDSKKFLKIMFSYNNKELIINETVPNRFSPKSPDKAHLNLHINSLELGDSAVYFCASSPPGLYGYTFGSGTRLTVV.

This clonotype was detected a few times. This chain links TRBV2 with TRBJ2-3, with 7 bases lining up with TRBD1. The CDR3 extends over 14 amino acids. Germline CDR1 is SNHLY and CDR2 is FYNNEI. Trimming took 7 bases from V and 5 from J; bases not matched to a gene: 9. The CDR3 nucleotides read TGTGCCAGCAAAAATCTGAGGGGGCTAGATACGCAGTATTTT. Amino acids: CASKNLRGLDTQYF.

This clonotype was seen a few times. V gene TRBV2 combines with J gene TRBJ1-2; D possibly corresponds to TRBD1 (5 bases). Germline CDR1 SNHLY, CDR2 FYNNEI. Trimming took 9 bases from V and 2 from J, leaving 13 bases between them. The length of the CDR3 is 13 residues. DNA for the CDR3: TGTGCCAGTAGGGGCGGGGGAAACTATGGCTACACCTTC. Translated: CASRGGGNYGYTF.

The V gene is TRBV19, the J gene TRBJ2-1; 10 bases match TRBD2. This CDR3 spans 17 amino acids. The V gene's germline CDR1 is LNHDA and CDR2 SQIVND (reference sequence). V dropped 3 bases and J dropped 5; count of bases not matched to a gene: 10. The DNA for the CDR3 is TGTGCCAGTAGTATGGGTCGCTTTACTAGCGGGAACAATGAGCAGTTCTTC. Translated, it gives CASSMGRFTSGNNEQFF.

This chain uses TRBV27 with TRBJ1-2; 7 bases match TRBD1. CDR1 and CDR2 (germline): MNHEY, SMNVEV (reference sequence). J was trimmed by 2 bases and V by 0 bases; bases with no gene match: 9. This CDR3 has 17 residues. Here the CDR3 DNA reads TGTGCCAGCAGTTTATCGAACAGGGGAAACATAAACTATGGCTACACCTTC. This codes for CASSLSNRGNINYGYTF.

In DNA form, the CDR3 reads TGTGCCAGCAGTTTAGCCGGGACAGGGATACACGAGCAGTACTTC. It translates to CASSLAGTGIHEQYF. The chain combines TRBV12-3 or TRBV12-4 with TRBJ2-7; 9 bases line up with TRBD1. V shed 0 bases and J 5 bases; nucleotides not matched to a gene: 5. CDR3 size: 15 residues.

This clonotype has ten or more counts. This chain connects TRBV7-9 to TRBJ2-2; possible D gene TRBD2, 6 bases. V lost 5 bases and J lost 4, with 11 bases in between. Germline V gene sequence: CDR1 SEHNR, CDR2 FQNEAQ (reference sequence). This CDR3 is built from 14 residues. This CDR3 reads CASSRWRGTGELFF. CDR3 bases: TGTGCCAGCAGCCGATGGCGGGGCACCGGGGAGCTGTTTTTT.

The chain uses TRBV7-2 and TRBJ2-1; maybe TRBD2 (6 bases). CDR1 and CDR2 (germline): SGHTA, FQGNSA. Trimming took off 1 base at V and 5 bases at J, with 12 bases between the two ends. CDR3 length equals 15 residues. The CDR3 bases are TGTGCCAGCAGCTTAGGTCTAGCGACGAACAATGAGCAGTTCTTC. This codes for CASSLGLATNNEQFF.

The chain combines TRBV7-9 with TRBJ2-5; D unclear. Trimming removed 6 bases from V and 2 bases from J, with 19 bases in between. The CDR3 is made up of 16 amino acids. From germline, CDR1 is SEHNR and CDR2 FQNEAQ (reference sequence). The CDR3 DNA is TGTGCCAGCAGGTACCCTCCAGCACAGAAGCAAGAGACCCAGTACTTC. It encodes CASRYPPAQKQETQYF.

This clonotype was recorded a few times. V and J are TRBV20-1 and TRBJ2-5; TRBD1 or TRBD2 may be the D gene (7 bases each). Germline assignment: CDR1 DFQATT and CDR2 SNEGSKA (reference sequence). V lost 0 bases and J lost 7, with 24 bases in between. This CDR3 contains 17 residues. The CDR3 DNA reads TGCAGTGCTAGAGACGGGGCTTTCAGGGGGAGGGCGCGGACCCAGTACTTC. Protein product: CSARDGAFRGRARTQYF.

This clonotype came up many times. The chain has TRBV18 and TRBJ2-3; D gene ambiguous. Trimming removed 3 bases at V and 4 bases at J, with 5 bases between. The CDR3 sequence is 12 residues long. Per the germline V gene, CDR1 is KGHSH and CDR2 is LQKENI. CDR3 region: CASSPTSDTQYF. The CDR3 bases are TGTGCCAGCTCACCTACATCAGATACGCAGTATTTT.

The rearrangement links TRBV10-3 to TRBJ1-1; a weak D match, TRBD1 (5 bases). Germline CDR1 and CDR2: ENHRY and SYGVKD. The V end was cut by 3 bases, the J end by 3 bases, with 14 bases between. The CDR3 loop spans 15 amino acids. CDR3 in DNA: TGTGCCATCAGTGATAGGGCAGGGTCACACACTGAAGCTTTCTTT. Translation: CAISDRAGSHTEAFF.

This clonotype was seen at least ten times. This rearrangement joins TRBV5-1 to TRBJ2-7; TRBD2 matches at 7 bases. V shed 5 bases and J 5 bases; nucleotides not matched to a gene: 7. The V gene's germline CDR1 is SGHRS and CDR2 YFSETQ. The CDR3 has 13 amino acids. The CDR3 is CASRTGTTDEQYF. In nucleotides, the CDR3 is TGCGCCAGCAGAACCGGGACTACTGACGAGCAGTACTTC.